These 26 T cell receptor beta chains originate from one sample sequenced in a study of CD8 T cells in Susac syndrome. Reverse transcription used about 0.45 to 1 ug RNA and random hexamers. TCRdb reprocessed the immunoSEQ multiplex PCR reads via MiXCR and lists one record per CDR3 protein. The table shows 120,000 to 150,000 distinct CDR3 sequences, with approximately 93% occurring only once. Specimen: CD4+ T cells from PBMCs. All receptors come from a human donor in good health.

This clonotype was counted once. The rearrangement links TRBV9 to TRBJ2-2; D may match TRBD1 or TRBD2 (5 bases each). The V and J ends lost 4 bases and 1 base respectively, with 23 bases between them. CDR1 and CDR2 (germline): SGDLS, YYNGEE. The CDR3 runs to 19 residues. The CDR3 sequence: CASSTGRERGPRNTGELFF. CDR3 DNA sequence: TGTGCCAGCAGCACCGGTAGAGAGAGGGGTCCGCGGAACACCGGGGAGCTGTTTTTT.

V gene TRBV10-3 combines with J gene TRBJ2-5; D perhaps matches TRBD1 (5 bases). V dropped 4 bases and J dropped 5 bases, with 14 bases sitting between them. CDR1 and CDR2 (germline): ENHRY, SYGVKD. This CDR3 is 14 amino acids long. The CDR3 sequence: CAISVGPQGETQYF. The CDR3 DNA is TGTGCCATCAGTGTGGGTCCCCAGGGCGAGACCCAGTACTTC.

The chain combines TRBV2 with TRBJ2-2; tentatively, D is TRBD1 or TRBD2 (5 bases each). V gave up 2 bases and J gave up 3 bases, with 13 bases separating them. The CDR3 covers 16 residues. The germline V gene has CDR1 SNHLY and CDR2 FYNNEI. CDR3 loop: CASSENGAPYTGELFF. The CDR3 region has the DNA TGTGCCAGCAGTGAAAACGGGGCTCCGTACACCGGGGAGCTGTTTTTT.

The CDR3 loop reads CASSEELGQYF. CDR3 nucleotides: TGTGCCAGCAGTGAGGAACTGGGGCAGTATTTT. The chain has TRBV2 and TRBJ2-3, with no clear D. The CDR3 covers 11 residues. Germline V lookup: CDR1 SNHLY, CDR2 FYNNEI. The ends were cut back, 3 bases at V and 11 bases at J, with 9 bases in the middle. The full variable domain, completed using reference TRBV2 and TRBJ2-3, is EPEVTQTPSHQVTQMGQEVILRCVPISNHLYFYWYRQILGQKVEFLVSFYNNEISEKSEIFDDQFSVERPDGSNFTLKIRSTKLEDSAMYFCASSEELGQYFGPGTRLTVL.

J is TRBJ1-1 and V is TRBV18, with TRBD1 as a possible D gene (6 bases). Germline V gene sequence: CDR1 KGHSH, CDR2 LQKENI. This CDR3 spans 16 amino acids. Trimming took 0 bases from V and 0 from J, leaving 11 bases between them. The DNA for the CDR3 is TGTGCCAGCTCACCACCCCCTGGGACAATGAACACTGAAGCTTTCTTT. Translation: CASSPPPGTMNTEAFF.

The chain uses TRBV20-1 and TRBJ1-1; D ambiguous. This CDR3 is 13 amino acids long. The germline V gene has CDR1 DFQATT and CDR2 SNEGSKA (reference sequence). CDR3 loop: CSLSGRLGTEAFF. DNA of the CDR3: TGCAGCTTGTCGGGCAGGTTGGGCACTGAAGCTTTCTTT.

The sample holds one count of this clonotype. This chain joins TRBV20-1 and TRBJ2-6; D is ambiguous. The CDR3 spans 17 residues. CDR1 DFQATT and CDR2 SNEGSKA come from the germline V gene (reference sequence). V was clipped by 3 bases and J by 0 bases, with 15 bases between them. The DNA of the CDR3 is TGCAGTGCTAGTCCCCGGCGATCTAACTCTGGGGCCAACGTCCTGACTTTC. As protein: CSASPRRSNSGANVLTF.

The rearrangement joins TRBV9 to TRBJ2-7; 7 nucleotides align to TRBD2. CDR3 length: 15 residues. V shed 4 bases, J shed 0 bases, and the junction held 7 bases outside the gene matches. The V gene's germline CDR1 is SGDLS and CDR2 YYNGEE. The CDR3 DNA sequence: TGTGCCAGCAGCCCTCTGGGCGGGGGCTCCTACGAGCAGTACTTC. Translated: CASSPLGGGSYEQYF.

The chain couples TRBV30 to TRBJ2-7; perhaps TRBD1 as D (5 bases). CDR3 length: 14 amino acids. Germline assignment: CDR1 GTSNPN and CDR2 SVGIG (reference sequence). V lost 2 bases, J lost 0 bases, and 11 bases lay in between. The CDR3 reads CAWSKTARSYEQYF. The CDR3 nucleotides are TGTGCCTGGAGTAAGACAGCCCGCTCCTACGAGCAGTACTTC.

This rearrangement joins TRBV10-3 to TRBJ2-1, with D uncertain. V was clipped by 8 bases and J by 4 bases, with 6 bases between them. Germline CDR1 reads ENHRY; CDR2 reads SYGVKD. This CDR3 is 11 amino acids long. CDR3 in DNA: TGTGCCATCGGGTCTTACAATGAGCAGTTCTTC. Translation: CAIGSYNEQFF.

The chain carries TRBV18 and TRBJ1-5; 9 bases agree with TRBD1. The CDR3 loop spans 15 amino acids. V was pared by 6 bases and J by 6 bases, with 9 bases of the junction left unmatched. Germline loops: CDR1 KGHSH, CDR2 LQKENI. CDR3 loop: CASSAGQGRVQPQHF. In DNA form, the CDR3 reads TGTGCCAGCTCGGCGGGACAGGGTAGGGTTCAGCCCCAGCATTTT.

The chain carries TRBV7-8 and TRBJ2-5, with 11 nucleotides matching TRBD2. Germline-derived CDR1 and CDR2 are SGHVS and FQNEAQ. V was clipped by 1 base and J by 2 bases; unmatched bases: 6. The CDR3 is 17 amino acids. DNA for the CDR3: TGTGCCAGCAGCTTAGGCGCTAGCGGGAGGTTTCAAGAGACCCAGTACTTC. This encodes CASSLGASGRFQETQYF.

This chain joins TRBV20-1 and TRBJ1-5, with a weak D call TRBD1 (6 bases). Between the trimmed V and J ends, which lost 2 bases and 4 bases, there was a span of 9 bases. Germline loops: CDR1 DFQATT, CDR2 SNEGSKA (reference sequence). The CDR3 is 13 amino acids. CDR3 loop: CSARSGANQPQHF. The CDR3 bases are TGCAGTGCTAGATCGGGGGCAAATCAGCCCCAGCATTTT.

The rearrangement uses TRBV10-3 and TRBJ2-7, with 9 positions matching TRBD1. The CDR3 has 12 residues. Trimming at V came to 11 bases and at J to 3 bases, leaving 5 bases not matched to a gene. Looked up from germline, CDR1 is ENHRY and CDR2 is SYGVKD. The CDR3 coding sequence is TGTGCCGCGGGACAGGGTCTCTACGAGCAGTACTTC. Translating gives CAAGQGLYEQYF.

The chain is built from TRBV12-3 or TRBV12-4 and TRBJ2-3; D call uncertain. CDR3 length equals 15 residues. V lost 2 bases and J lost 3, with 12 bases in between. The CDR3 nucleotides are TGTGCCAGCAGTTTAAATGGGTTGAGGACAGATACGCAGTATTTT. Translating it yields CASSLNGLRTDTQYF.

The rearrangement joins TRBV9 to TRBJ2-7; the match to TRBD2 covers 12 bases. Germline CDR1 reads SGDLS; CDR2 reads YYNGEE. Trimming cost V 0 bases and J 5 bases; bases outside gene matches: 3. The CDR3 is 15 residues long. The DNA for the CDR3 is TGTGCCAGCAGCGTAGGACTAGCGGGAGCCCACGAGCAGTACTTC. It specifies CASSVGLAGAHEQYF. Combining the CDR3 with reference TRBV9 and TRBJ2-7 gives the whole variable domain DSGVTQTPKHLITATGQRVTLRCSPRSGDLSVYWYQQSLDQGLQFLIQYYNGEERAKGNILERFSAQQFPDLHSELNLSSLELGDSALYFCASSVGLAGAHEQYFGPGTRLTVT.

V usage is TRBV24-1 and J usage is TRBJ2-5, with TRBD2 identical over 7 bases. CDR3 length equals 12 residues. The trim removed 6 bases at V and 13 bases at J, leaving 10 bases unmatched. Germline V gives CDR1 KGHDR, CDR2 SFDVKD. CDR3 in DNA: TGTGCCACCAGTAGAACCTCGGGACTACTGTACTTC. This translates into CATSRTSGLLYF.

The sample holds a few counts of this clonotype. The chain is built from TRBV28 and TRBJ1-2, with unresolved D. Trimming shortened V by 3 bases and J by 2 bases, and 7 bases separated the two germline ends. CDR3 length: 13 amino acids. Germline lookup yields CDR1 MDHEN and CDR2 SYDVKM. The CDR3 DNA reads TGTGCCAGCAGTTTGGCACCCAACTATGGCTACACCTTC. Its translation: CASSLAPNYGYTF.

This sequence joins TRBV6-1 and TRBJ2-7; TRBD1 matches at 12 bases. Trimming took 2 bases from V and 8 from J; bases not matched to a gene: 10. Germline loops: CDR1 MNHNS, CDR2 SASEGT. The CDR3 has 16 amino acids. In DNA, the CDR3 is TGTGCCAGCAGTGAACTAGGGGGGACAGGGGGCTTGCAGCAGTACTTC. It is translated as CASSELGGTGGLQQYF.

This clonotype showed up just once. The rearrangement joins TRBV5-4 to TRBJ2-7, with 8 nucleotides matching TRBD2. The CDR3 totals 12 residues. V lost 4 bases, J lost 9 bases, and 6 bases stayed unmatched. CDR1 and CDR2 (germline): SGHNT, YYREEE (reference sequence). CDR3 in DNA: TGTGCCAGCAGCCGGGGGGGTGTCGTGCAGTACTTC. This encodes CASSRGGVVQYF.

This chain connects TRBV30 to TRBJ1-5; D unclear. Germline V CDR1 and CDR2: GTSNPN, SVGIG (reference sequence). The V gene lost 2 bases and the J gene lost 4 bases, with 6 bases spanning the gap. This CDR3 is built from 12 residues. CDR3 residues: CAWSQSNQPQHF. In DNA form, the CDR3 reads TGTGCCTGGAGTCAAAGTAATCAGCCCCAGCATTTT. The whole variable domain, remainder taken from reference TRBV30 and TRBJ1-5, is SQTIHQWPATLVQPVGSPLSLECTVEGTSNPNLYWYRQAAGRGLQLLFYSVGIGQISSEVPQNLSASRPQDRQFILSSKKLLLSDSGFYLCAWSQSNQPQHFGDGTRLSIL.

The V and J genes are TRBV4-1 and TRBJ2-1, with 12 bases matching TRBD1. Germline loops: CDR1 MGHRA, CDR2 YSYEKL. The CDR3 contains 16 residues. V was clipped by 3 bases and J by 7 bases; unmatched bases: 7. The CDR3 DNA follows: TGCGCCAGCAGCCAGGCCGGGACAGGGGGCTGGAATGAGCAGTTCTTC. It encodes CASSQAGTGGWNEQFF.

The V and J genes are TRBV7-9 and TRBJ2-1; D may match TRBD1 or TRBD2 (5 bases each). Trimming removed 1 base at V and 0 bases at J, with 13 bases between. CDR3 size: 17 residues. Germline V CDR1 and CDR2: SEHNR, FQNEAQ (reference sequence). The CDR3 DNA sequence: TGTGCCAGCAGCTTAGTCGAGGGGCTATACTCCTACAATGAGCAGTTCTTC. Translation: CASSLVEGLYSYNEQFF.

The chain recombines TRBV3-1 with TRBJ2-7; 8 bases align to TRBD1. In germline, CDR1 is LGHDT, CDR2 YNNKEL (reference sequence). Unmatched junction bases numbered 6, after V lost 0 bases and J lost 2 bases. This CDR3 has 16 amino acids. In DNA form, the CDR3 reads TGTGCCAGCAGCCAAGATAGGGACAGGATCGCCTACGAGCAGTACTTC. Translation: CASSQDRDRIAYEQYF.

V gene TRBV29-1 combines with J gene TRBJ2-2; D might be TRBD1 (6 bases). V was cut by 6 bases and J by 0 bases, with 11 bases left in between. The V gene's germline CDR1 is SQVTM and CDR2 ANQGSEA. The CDR3 runs to 14 residues. The CDR3 nucleotides are TGCAGCGTCGGACAGAGCGCGAACACCGGGGAGCTGTTTTTT. Translation gives CSVGQSANTGELFF.

The chain couples TRBV23-1 to TRBJ1-2, with 9 bases that match TRBD1. TRBV23-1 is annotated as an ORF whose role is uncertain. V shed 4 bases, J shed 3 bases, and the junction held 9 bases outside the gene matches. The CDR3 is 16 amino acids. CDR3 sequence (DNA): TGCGCCAGCAGTCCTCGACAGGGGGTTGAGGACTATGGCTACACCTTC. This gives the protein CASSPRQGVEDYGYTF.